A single sample gave rise to the 18 T cell receptor beta chains below, sequenced in a study of human T cells and chemical hapten exposure. TCRdb itself ran the RACE reads through MiXCR, one entry per CDR3 protein. The sample lists roughly 380,000 distinct CDR3 sequences; 5.1% were seen once. Noted time point: pre-sensitization, week 0. Treatment here: therapeutic diphenylcyclopropenone sensitization with weekly scalp DPC. Sequences were derived from whole blood, sampled in connection with sensitization to the hapten diphenylcyclopropenone (DPC). These receptors were taken from a woman between 45 and 65 years old with alopecia areata. Some clones in this sample may be carry-over from other donors' samples.

This clonotype was detected many times. The CDR3 region has the DNA TGTGCCAGCAGCCTTAGCGGGAGGGTAGAGACCCAGTACTTC. Its protein is CASSLSGRVETQYF. The rearrangement uses TRBV6-5 and TRBJ2-5; 11 nucleotides match TRBD2. The germline V gene has CDR1 MNHEY and CDR2 SVGAGI. After removal of 6 bases from V and 4 bases from J, the junction contained 4 bases not matched to a gene. This CDR3 contains 14 residues.

This clonotype was recorded at least ten times. The V and J genes are TRBV29-1 and TRBJ2-1, with D unresolved. This CDR3 contains 12 residues. Looked up from germline, CDR1 is SQVTM and CDR2 is ANQGSEA. The V end lost 4 bases, the J end lost 4 bases, and 8 bases lay between the germline ends. The CDR3 coding sequence is TGCAGCGTTGGGAGTAGGTACAATGAGCAGTTCTTC. It translates to CSVGSRYNEQFF.

This clonotype was seen a handful of times. The gene calls are TRBV20-1 and TRBJ2-7, with D tentatively TRBD1 (6 bases). CDR3 size: 13 residues. Germline V lookup: CDR1 DFQATT, CDR2 SNEGSKA (reference sequence). Trimming pared 5 bases from V and 3 bases from J, leaving 14 bases between. The CDR3 is CSARRDTIYEQYF. The CDR3, as DNA: TGCAGTGCTCGCCGGGACACCATCTACGAGCAGTACTTC.

This clonotype appeared many times. This sequence joins TRBV28 and TRBJ1-1, with 7 bases that match TRBD1. CDR1 and CDR2 from the germline V gene are MDHEN and SYDVKM. The CDR3 contains 14 residues. V lost 3 bases and J lost 4; bases outside the gene matches: 5. The CDR3 region has the DNA TGTGCCAGCAGTTTTAACAGGGGTGGCACTGAAGCTTTCTTT. Its protein is CASSFNRGGTEAFF.

This clonotype appeared many times. J is TRBJ2-5 and V is TRBV10-1, with 9 bases identical to TRBD2. Germline V gene lookup returns CDR1 WNHNN and CDR2 SYGVQD (reference sequence). This CDR3 contains 14 residues. The trim removed 2 bases at V and 2 bases at J, leaving 0 bases unmatched. Written as DNA, the CDR3 is TGCGCCAGCAGTGAGAGCGGGAGGCAAGAGACCCAGTACTTC. Amino acids: CASSESGRQETQYF.

This clonotype was recorded a few times. The chain joins TRBV11-2 to TRBJ2-7; perhaps D is TRBD1 or TRBD2 (5 bases each). Germline-derived CDR1 and CDR2 are SGHAT and FQNNGV. CDR3 length equals 15 residues. V was trimmed by 3 bases and J by 2 bases, leaving 14 bases between them. The CDR3 nucleotides are TGTGCCAGCAGCTTGTACTGGGACGCAGCCTACGAGCAGTACTTC. Its protein product is CASSLYWDAAYEQYF.

Many counts were recorded for this clonotype. The chain combines TRBV7-6 with TRBJ2-3; 9 positions match TRBD1. There are 17 residues in the CDR3. Trimming took 0 bases from V and 3 from J; bases not matched to a gene: 7. The germline CDR1 and CDR2 sequences are SGHVS and FNYEAQ. CDR3 sequence: CASSLAGGQGRTDTQYF. The CDR3 coding sequence is TGTGCCAGCAGCTTAGCCGGGGGACAGGGTCGAACAGATACGCAGTATTTT.

This clonotype was counted between two and nine times. The V call is TRBV5-1, the J call TRBJ2-1; no firm D call. CDR1 and CDR2 (germline): SGHRS, YFSETQ. This CDR3 region has 14 residues. V lost 2 bases and J 3 bases, leaving 9 bases between the germline ends. CDR3 sequence reads: CASSFELNYNEQFF. CDR3 nucleotide sequence: TGCGCCAGCAGCTTTGAACTTAACTACAATGAGCAGTTCTTC.

For the CDR3, the DNA is TGTGCCAGCAGCCCACATAGCTCCTATAATTCACCCCTCCACTTT. Translation: CASSPHSSYNSPLHF. The chain uses TRBV7-2 and TRBJ1-6; D is uncertain. V was clipped by 5 bases and J by 0 bases, with 8 bases between them. Germline V gives CDR1 SGHTA, CDR2 FQGNSA. This CDR3 has 15 residues.

This clonotype showed up just a few times. V and J are TRBV7-2 and TRBJ1-1, with D uncertain. Between the trimmed V and J ends, which lost 4 bases and 1 base, there was a span of 10 bases. From germline, CDR1 is SGHTA and CDR2 FQGNSA. This CDR3 has 14 residues. In DNA form, the CDR3 reads TGTGCCAGCAGCTCCCAACCAGGGAACACTGAAGCTTTCTTT. The encoded protein is CASSSQPGNTEAFF.

This clonotype showed up just a few times. The chain employs TRBV6-1 and TRBJ2-1; 11 nucleotides match TRBD2. Losses at the gene ends were 6 bases for V and 6 bases for J; bases not matched to a gene: 13. The CDR3 consists of 17 residues. The germline V gene has CDR1 MNHNS and CDR2 SASEGT. The CDR3 region is CASRPGQGGTSGNEQFF. The CDR3 DNA reads TGTGCCAGCAGGCCGGGACAGGGAGGGACTAGCGGCAATGAGCAGTTCTTC.

The chain carries TRBV9 and TRBJ2-1; D is possibly TRBD2 (6 bases). CDR1 is SGDLS and CDR2 is YYNGEE in the germline V gene. Trimming took 0 bases from V and 4 from J, leaving 11 bases between them. This CDR3 has 15 amino acids. The CDR3 nucleotides are TGTGCCAGCAGCGTAGCAGCGGGCGTTTACAATGAGCAGTTCTTC. Translated, it gives CASSVAAGVYNEQFF.

At least ten counts were recorded for this clonotype. This sequence joins TRBV3-1 and TRBJ2-7, with a tentative D call TRBD1 (6 bases). Trimming pared 2 bases from V and 4 bases from J, leaving 9 bases between. Germline V gene sequence: CDR1 LGHDT, CDR2 YNNKEL (reference sequence). This CDR3 has 13 amino acids. The CDR3 region is CASSQTGKYEQYF. The DNA of the CDR3 is TGTGCCAGCAGCCAAACAGGGAAGTACGAGCAGTACTTC.

This clonotype was seen a handful of times. The J gene is TRBJ1-4, the V gene TRBV15; D remains ambiguous. Trimming cost V 3 bases and J 7 bases, with 18 bases left between them. The CDR3 runs to 16 residues. Germline loops: CDR1 LNHNV, CDR2 YYDKDF (reference sequence). The CDR3 sequence is CATSSFDGGRGEKLFF. DNA of the CDR3: TGTGCCACCAGCAGTTTCGACGGTGGGCGAGGTGAAAAACTGTTTTTT.

This clonotype has a handful of counts. The chain links TRBV20-1 to TRBJ2-1; D may correspond to TRBD1 or TRBD2 (5 bases each). Trimming left V 1 base short and J 2 bases short, with 15 bases between. Germline-derived CDR1 and CDR2 are DFQATT and SNEGSKA (reference sequence). The CDR3 runs 16 residues. In nucleotides, the CDR3 is TGCAGTGCTAGAGCGTCTCGGGGCCGGGCCTACAATGAGCAGTTCTTC. It translates to CSARASRGRAYNEQFF.

This clonotype was detected ten times or more. The chain has TRBV20-1 and TRBJ2-5; 11 bases are shared with TRBD2. Trimming at V came to 3 bases and at J to 9 bases, leaving 6 bases not matched to a gene. CDR1 is DFQATT, CDR2 SNEGSKA, per germline (reference sequence). The CDR3 is 13 amino acids. The CDR3, as DNA: TGCAGTGCTAGGGCTAGCGGGAGGTGGGCCCAGTACTTC. The encoded protein is CSARASGRWAQYF.

The chain combines TRBV29-1 with TRBJ1-1; 9 positions agree with TRBD1. The length of the CDR3 is 14 residues. The V segment lost 8 bases and the J segment 4 bases; nucleotides outside the gene matches: 11. Germline CDR1 is SQVTM and CDR2 is ANQGSEA. The CDR3 spells CSSKGTGLSTEAFF. The CDR3 DNA is TGCAGCTCAAAGGGGACAGGGTTATCCACTGAAGCTTTCTTT.

This clonotype was observed at least ten times. The rearrangement joins TRBV7-2 to TRBJ2-5; 12 positions agree with TRBD2. Trimming removed 2 bases from V and 7 bases from J; junction bases left unmatched: 8. The CDR3 contains 16 residues. Per germline, CDR1 SGHTA and CDR2 FQGNSA. As DNA, the CDR3 is TGTGCCAGCAGCTTAACGGCTAGCGGGGGGGAAGGGACCCAGTACTTC. Its protein is CASSLTASGGEGTQYF. The full variable domain, its missing parts supplied by reference TRBV7-2 and TRBJ2-5, is GAGVSQSPSNKVTEKGKDVELRCDPISGHTALYWYRQSLGQGLEFLIYFQGNSAPDKSGLPSDRFSAERTGGSVSTLTIQRTQQEDSAVYLCASSLTASGGEGTQYFGPGTRLLVL.